This T cell receptor (beta chain) originates from a study of blood T cell repertoires in COVID-19. Overall study: Samples representing acute and convalescent COVID-19 were sourced from the United States, Italy and Spain.

TCRdb keeps only in-frame clones here, not all; method: immunoSEQ multiplex PCR. The sample contains 270,000 or so clones, roughly 90% of which appear only once. CDR3 length: 11 amino acids. Trimming removed 3 bases from V and 6 bases from J, with 6 bases in between. Germline V gene sequence: CDR1 DFQATT, CDR2 SNEGSKA (reference sequence). V usage is TRBV20-1 and J usage is TRBJ2-1; D unclear. The sample taken for sequencing was peripheral blood. This clonotype was obtained from a woman between 35 and 50 years old who had recovered from COVID-19. In nucleotides, the CDR3 is TGCAGTGCTAGGAGTGCCAATGAGCAGTTCTTC. Amino acid sequence: CSARSANEQFF.